A single sample is the source of the 12 T cell receptor beta chains below, sequenced in a study of molecular identifiers for immune sequencing clone quantification. MiXCR, applied by TCRdb to the PCR reads, yields one record per CDR3 protein. Of about 640,000 distinct CDR3 sequences detected, 20% appear once; the ten largest clones hold roughly 0.83%. Sequenced input: naive CD8+ T cells from blood, with Jurkat cell RNA spiked in. Sample subset: FACS-sorted CD8+CD4-CCR7+CD45RA+ naive T cells. Receptors originate from a human donor in good health. Some libraries in this study had Jurkat cell RNA spiked in.

The chain is built from TRBV3-1 and TRBJ2-1, with 14 nucleotides matching TRBD2. This CDR3 is 16 amino acids long. Germline V lookup: CDR1 LGHDT, CDR2 YNNKEL (reference sequence). Losses at the gene ends were 4 bases for V and 8 bases for J; bases not matched to a gene: 7. The CDR3 coding sequence is TGTGCCAGCAGCCCCGGGACTAGCGGGGGTTTGGATGAGCAGTTCTTC. Protein: CASSPGTSGGLDEQFF.

Ten or more counts support this clonotype. CDR3 nucleotides: TGTGCCAGCAGTCCCCAGGGGATGGCTGAAGCTTTCTTT. Protein: CASSPQGMAEAFF. J is TRBJ1-1 and V is TRBV12-3 or TRBV12-4; TRBD1 might be the D (6 bases). The CDR3 spans 13 residues. The V and J ends lost 5 bases and 6 bases respectively, with 13 bases between them.

This clonotype was observed many times. The rearrangement links TRBV13 to TRBJ2-3; the match to TRBD1 covers 9 bases. Per the germline V gene, CDR1 is PRHDT and CDR2 is FYEKMQ (reference sequence). Losses at the gene ends were 5 bases for V and 3 bases for J; bases not matched to a gene: 12. This CDR3 is 17 amino acids long. CDR3 bases: TGTGCCAGCAGCGCGAACGTCCGGGACAGGGATACAGATACGCAGTATTTT. Protein sequence: CASSANVRDRDTDTQYF. The whole variable domain, filled in from reference TRBV13 and TRBJ2-3, reads AAGVIQSPRHLIKEKRETATLKCYPIPRHDTVYWYQQGPGQDPQFLISFYEKMQSDKGSIPDRFSAQQFSDYHSELNMSSLELGDSALYFCASSANVRDRDTDTQYFGPGTRLTVL.

This clonotype appeared many times. This rearrangement joins TRBV19 to TRBJ2-7; unclear D gene. The V end was cut by 6 bases, the J end by 2 bases, with 8 bases between. This CDR3 has 12 residues. Germline CDR1 reads LNHDA; CDR2 reads SQIVND (reference sequence). The CDR3 here is CASRQYPYEQYF. DNA for the CDR3: TGTGCCAGTAGGCAGTACCCCTACGAGCAGTACTTC.

Ten or more counts support this clonotype. The gene calls are TRBV12-3 or TRBV12-4 and TRBJ2-1, with 8 bases lining up with TRBD2. The CDR3 is 13 amino acids. V lost 6 bases, J lost 8 bases, and 6 bases stayed unmatched. CDR3 coding DNA: TGTGCCAGCAGCGAGGGACTAGTCGATGAGCAGTTCTTC. This translates into CASSEGLVDEQFF.

The sample holds many counts of this clonotype. This chain connects TRBV6-6 to TRBJ1-5, with 7 bases aligning to TRBD1. In germline, CDR1 is MNHNY, CDR2 SVGAGI (reference sequence). CDR3 size: 13 residues. Losses at the gene ends were 4 bases for V and 6 bases for J; bases not matched to a gene: 3. DNA for the CDR3: TGTGCCAGCAGTTGGGGACAGAGTCAGCCCCAGCATTTT. Protein product: CASSWGQSQPQHF.

This chain uses TRBV4-1 with TRBJ2-7; possible D gene TRBD2, 6 bases. This CDR3 is built from 14 residues. The V gene lost 4 bases and the J gene lost 6 bases, with 16 bases spanning the gap. Germline CDR1 and CDR2: MGHRA and YSYEKL. In DNA form, the CDR3 reads TGCGCCAGCAGCCCCTCGGGAGACTCCCGCGAGCAGTACTTC. The encoded protein is CASSPSGDSREQYF.

The genes are TRBV11-2 and TRBJ2-7; TRBD1 agrees at 9 bases. The length of the CDR3 is 15 residues. V trimming: 2 bases; J trimming: 3 bases; junction bases outside the gene matches: 5. Germline CDR1 and CDR2: SGHAT and FQNNGV. CDR3 DNA: TGTGCCAGCAGCTTATATCCGGGACAGGGCTACGAGCAGTACTTC. It yields the protein CASSLYPGQGYEQYF.

Details on this clonotype: One end of the junction is discordant with germline, which a read error may explain. V and J are TRBV3-1 and TRBJ2-2; 10 bases fit TRBD2. The germline V gene encodes CDR1 LGHDT and CDR2 YNNKEL (reference sequence). The CDR3 spans 18 residues. The CDR3 DNA sequence: TGTGCCAGCAGCCCGGGTGGACTAGCGGTCGGGAACACCGGGGAGCCGTTTTTT. Translating it yields CASSPGGLAVGNTGEPFF.

Details on this clonotype: This may stem from a read error, because a much larger clone lies one nucleotide away. The genes are TRBV27 and TRBJ2-3; D unclear. Trimming shortened V by 0 bases and J by 2 bases, and 9 bases separated the two germline ends. The CDR3 totals 15 residues. Germline V gene data show CDR1 as MNHEY and CDR2 as SMNVEV (reference sequence). The CDR3, as DNA: TGTGCCAGCAGTTTATCCGCTTCTATCACAGATACGCAGTATTTT. Translation gives CASSLSASITDTQYF.

The gene calls are TRBV19 and TRBJ2-3; 8 nucleotides agree with TRBD2. V lost 7 bases to trimming and J lost 6 bases; unmatched junction nucleotides: 12. The CDR3 has 15 amino acids. CDR1 and CDR2 from the germline V gene are LNHDA and SQIVND (reference sequence). The CDR3 nucleotides are TGTGCCAGTACCTCTTCGGGAGGGCCCGCCGATACGCAGTATTTT. Its protein is CASTSSGGPADTQYF.

With regard to this clonotype: This may come from a read error, since a much larger clone is one base off. Because it lacks the conserved phenylalanine or tryptophan at the end, this CDR3 is likely a read error. The CDR3 spells CASSYGTGGSGNTIYS. In DNA form, the CDR3 reads TGTGCCAGCAGCTACGGGACAGGGGGCTCTGGAAACACCATATATTCT. V and J are TRBV5-6 and TRBJ1-3; 11 positions match TRBD1. V trimming: 3 bases; J trimming: 0 bases; junction bases outside the gene matches: 2. Germline-derived CDR1 and CDR2 are SGHDT and YYEEEE. The CDR3 is made up of 16 amino acids.